A single TCR beta chain is shown here with its context. Only newly diagnosed hyperthyroidism patients aged 18 to 65, with under 2 months' duration, were enrolled. Ineligible for inclusion were patients with other autoimmune diseases, uncontrolled infections, pregnancy or lactation. This sample is part of a study of Graves' ophthalmopathy and Graves' hyperthyroidism. CDR3 regions of TCR beta were amplified from RNA transcripts. The workflow started with a first-round RT-PCR run with HTBI primers and then moved on to a second-round multiplex PCR. MiXCR, run by TCRdb on the multiplex PCR reads, gives a single entry per CDR3 protein. The sample shows 680,000 or so distinct CDR3 sequences, approximately 22% of them seen only once. The CDR3 has 17 residues. Germline V gives CDR1 SGHAT, CDR2 FQNNGV. V shed 5 bases and J 3 bases; nucleotides not matched to a gene: 13.

Sequences were obtained from peripheral blood. The chain is built from TRBV11-2 and TRBJ1-3; 7 bases agree with TRBD1. This TCR derives from a woman between 18 and 29 years old with stable Graves' hyperthyroidism. Some clones in this sample may be carry-over from other donors' samples. CDR3 in amino acids: CASSPRQGPAYGNTIYF. The CDR3 nucleotides are TGTGCCAGCAGCCCCAGACAGGGCCCGGCGTATGGAAACACCATATATTTT.